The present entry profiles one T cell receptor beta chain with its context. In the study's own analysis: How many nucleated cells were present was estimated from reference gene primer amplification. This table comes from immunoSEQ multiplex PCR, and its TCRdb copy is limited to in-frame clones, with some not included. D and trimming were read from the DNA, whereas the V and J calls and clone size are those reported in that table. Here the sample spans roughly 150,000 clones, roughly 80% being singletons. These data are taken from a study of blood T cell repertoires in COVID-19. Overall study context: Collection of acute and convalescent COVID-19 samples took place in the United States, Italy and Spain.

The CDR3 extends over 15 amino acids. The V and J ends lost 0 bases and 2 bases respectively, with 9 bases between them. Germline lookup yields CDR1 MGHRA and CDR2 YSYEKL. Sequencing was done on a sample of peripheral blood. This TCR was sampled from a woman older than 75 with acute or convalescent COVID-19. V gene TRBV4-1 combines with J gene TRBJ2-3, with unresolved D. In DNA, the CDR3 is TGCGCCAGCAGCCAAGATGGGCAAGCCACAGATACGCAGTATTTT. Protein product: CASSQDGQATDTQYF.